Listed here is a single T cell receptor beta chain. Germline V gene data show CDR1 as PRHDT and CDR2 as FYEKMQ (reference sequence). The CDR3 length is 15 residues. The V gene lost 5 bases and the J gene lost 4 bases, with 17 bases spanning the gap. This specimen comes from a study of technical replicates of blood from several donors. Sequencing used immunoSEQ multiplex PCR; TCRdb keeps in-frame clones, though not all of them. The repertoire holds some 58,000 clones, with 94% as singletons. This clonotype was obtained from a human donor in good health. The rearrangement uses TRBV13 and TRBJ1-1; tentative D call: TRBD1 (6 bases). The sample consisted of T cells isolated from PBMCs. CDR3: CASSTTGSGSTEAFF. The CDR3 DNA reads TGTGCCAGCAGCACCACAGGGTCGGGTAGCACTGAAGCTTTCTTT.